A selection of T cell receptor beta chains follows, all from one sample in a study of T cell repertoires in cytomegalovirus infection. These receptors have no known antigen. TCRdb recomputed calls from the reads with MiXCR, one row per CDR3 protein. The sample has approximately 910,000 distinct CDR3 sequences, less than 40% seen once; the top ten hold roughly 13%. The specimen was cultured CD8+ T cells from PBMCs, collected from culture after CMV antigen stimulation. The receptors here all came from a human donor in good health (CMV status not recorded). Some clones in this sample may be carry-over from other donors' samples. Each CDR3 is given with its conserved first and last residue. A D gene is named only where the DNA matches it firmly. Clone size is stated in some rows and not others, as once, few, many or a class when expanded.

D gene: .
J gene: TRBJ2-7
V gene: TRBV5-6
clone size: few
CDR3 protein: CASSPNRVNSYEQYF
CDR3 DNA: TGTGCCAGCAGCCCAAACAGGGTGAACTCCTACGAGCAGTACTTC

D gene: TRBD1
J gene: TRBJ1-2
V gene: TRBV27
clone size: few
CDR3 protein: CASRQGAGYGYTF
CDR3 DNA: TGTGCCAGCAGACAGGGGGCAGGTTATGGCTACACCTTC

D gene: TRBD2
J gene: TRBJ2-3
V gene: TRBV7-2
clone size: many
CDR3 protein: CASSTLAGGSVDTQYF
CDR3 DNA: TGTGCCAGCAGTACCCTAGCGGGGGGGTCCGTAGATACGCAGTATTTT

D gene: .
J gene: TRBJ2-2
V gene: TRBV2
clone size: .
CDR3 protein: CASSDRGGGTDTGELFF
CDR3 DNA: TGTGCCAGCAGTGATAGGGGAGGCGGGACGGACACCGGGGAGCTGTTTTTT

D gene: .
J gene: TRBJ1-3
V gene: TRBV5-4
clone size: few
CDR3 protein: CASSLLSGTGNTIYF
CDR3 DNA: TGTGCCAGCAGCTTGTTAAGCGGAACTGGAAACACCATATATTTT

D gene: TRBD1
J gene: TRBJ1-4
V gene: TRBV10-3
clone size: .
CDR3 protein: CAMSTGVDEKLFF
CDR3 DNA: TGTGCCATGTCGACAGGGGTGGATGAAAAACTGTTTTTT

D gene: TRBD2
J gene: TRBJ2-1
V gene: TRBV7-8
clone size: many
CDR3 protein: CASLLAGVYNEQFF
CDR3 DNA: TGTGCCAGCCTACTAGCGGGGGTCTACAATGAGCAGTTCTTC

D gene: TRBD1
J gene: TRBJ1-5
V gene: TRBV6-1
clone size: few
CDR3 protein: CAIRQGPNQPQHF
CDR3 DNA: TGTGCCATTAGACAGGGGCCCAATCAGCCCCAGCATTTT

D gene: .
J gene: TRBJ2-1
V gene: TRBV20-1
clone size: .
CDR3 protein: CSARGKGYNEQFF
CDR3 DNA: TGCAGTGCTAGGGGGAAGGGGTACAATGAGCAGTTCTTC

D gene: .
J gene: TRBJ2-5
V gene: TRBV6-1
clone size: few
CDR3 protein: CASSELLGTQQETQYF
CDR3 DNA: TGTGCCAGCAGTGAACTACTCGGGACACAGCAAGAGACCCAGTACTTC

D gene: .
J gene: TRBJ2-6
V gene: TRBV5-1
clone size: .
CDR3 protein: CASSFRESNAGANVLTF
CDR3 DNA: TGCGCCAGCAGCTTTAGGGAGAGCAACGCTGGGGCCAACGTCCTGACTTTC

D gene: .
J gene: TRBJ2-2
V gene: TRBV12-3/TRBV12-4
clone size: .
CDR3 protein: CASSFRHGELFF
CDR3 DNA: TGTGCCAGCAGTTTCCGACACGGGGAGCTGTTTTTT

D gene: .
J gene: TRBJ1-1
V gene: TRBV9
clone size: few
CDR3 protein: CASSVGVERRGRTEAFF
CDR3 DNA: TGTGCCAGCAGCGTAGGCGTCGAACGACGGGGCCGAACTGAAGCTTTCTTT

D gene: .
J gene: TRBJ1-1
V gene: TRBV27
clone size: .
CDR3 protein: CATAVGRGTEAFF
CDR3 DNA: TGTGCCACTGCGGTGGGTCGGGGCACTGAAGCTTTCTTT

D gene: .
J gene: TRBJ1-2
V gene: TRBV25-1
clone size: .
CDR3 protein: CASSEGGRNYGYTF
CDR3 DNA: TGTGCCAGCAGTGAAGGGGGCAGAAACTATGGCTACACCTTC

D gene: .
J gene: TRBJ1-1
V gene: TRBV10-3
clone size: .
CDR3 protein: CAISELTGAYRMNTEAFF
CDR3 DNA: TGTGCCATCAGTGAATTGACAGGAGCATATAGGATGAACACTGAAGCTTTCTTT

D gene: .
J gene: TRBJ2-2
V gene: TRBV6-1
clone size: .
CDR3 protein: CASSLTRPGTGELFF
CDR3 DNA: TGTGCCAGCAGTCTTACACGTCCCGGCACCGGGGAGCTGTTTTTT

D gene: TRBD1
J gene: TRBJ1-5
V gene: TRBV19
clone size: .
CDR3 protein: CASTGTESNQPQHF
CDR3 DNA: TGTGCCAGTACAGGGACAGAAAGCAATCAGCCCCAGCATTTT

D gene: .
J gene: TRBJ2-3
V gene: TRBV6-6
clone size: few
CDR3 protein: CASSYLQAGPADTQYF
CDR3 DNA: TGTGCCAGCAGTTACCTCCAGGCAGGTCCGGCAGATACGCAGTATTTT

D gene: .
J gene: TRBJ2-7
V gene: TRBV10-3
clone size: few
CDR3 protein: CATEKDVSYEQYF
CDR3 DNA: TGTGCCACCGAAAAGGACGTAAGCTACGAGCAGTACTTC

D gene: TRBD1
J gene: TRBJ1-5
V gene: TRBV27
clone size: .
CDR3 protein: CASSWDRSGNQPQHF
CDR3 DNA: TGTGCCAGCAGCTGGGACAGGTCCGGGAATCAGCCCCAGCATTTT

D gene: .
J gene: TRBJ2-1
V gene: TRBV20-1
clone size: .
CDR3 protein: CSARAPELGSYNEQFF
CDR3 DNA: TGCAGTGCTAGAGCCCCGGAACTAGGTTCCTACAATGAGCAGTTCTTC

D gene: .
J gene: TRBJ2-5
V gene: TRBV7-3
clone size: many
CDR3 protein: CASSTPLRDSPSETQYF
CDR3 DNA: TGTGCCAGCAGCACTCCCCTAAGGGACTCGCCCTCGGAGACCCAGTACTTC

D gene: .
J gene: TRBJ2-2
V gene: TRBV5-1
clone size: few
CDR3 protein: CASSLIQVHGELFF
CDR3 DNA: TGCGCCAGCAGCTTAATTCAGGTTCACGGGGAGCTGTTTTTT

D gene: .
J gene: TRBJ2-1
V gene: TRBV7-6
clone size: few
CDR3 protein: CVSSERNRASSYNEQFF
CDR3 DNA: TGTGTCAGCAGCGAGAGGAACAGGGCGAGCTCCTACAATGAGCAGTTCTTC

D gene: .
J gene: TRBJ2-1
V gene: TRBV7-8
clone size: medium-sized
CDR3 protein: CASSLAPPPNEQFF
CDR3 DNA: TGTGCCAGCAGCTTAGCTCCCCCCCCTAATGAGCAGTTCTTC

D gene: .
J gene: TRBJ1-4
V gene: TRBV9
clone size: few
CDR3 protein: CASSATDGTPTNEKLFF
CDR3 DNA: TGTGCCAGCAGCGCAACTGACGGGACACCTACCAATGAAAAACTGTTTTTT

D gene: .
J gene: TRBJ2-1
V gene: TRBV20-1
clone size: few
CDR3 protein: CSARSGRNGYNEQFF
CDR3 DNA: TGCAGTGCTAGGTCAGGCAGAAACGGCTACAATGAGCAGTTCTTC

D gene: .
J gene: TRBJ2-3
V gene: TRBV7-8
clone size: few
CDR3 protein: CASSFVVVDVRGITDTQYF
CDR3 DNA: TGTGCCAGCAGCTTCGTGGTCGTCGACGTCCGGGGAATCACAGATACGCAGTATTTT

D gene: .
J gene: TRBJ2-1
V gene: TRBV7-2
clone size: .
CDR3 protein: CASSFGPPGYNEQFF
CDR3 DNA: TGTGCCAGCAGTTTTGGACCCCCGGGCTACAATGAGCAGTTCTTC

D gene: TRBD1
J gene: TRBJ1-1
V gene: TRBV19
clone size: few
CDR3 protein: CASSDRTGSWTEAFF
CDR3 DNA: TGTGCCAGTAGTGATCGGACAGGGAGTTGGACTGAAGCTTTCTTT